The 11 T cell receptor beta chains presented below share a single source sample, sequenced in a study of long-term antiretroviral therapy in people with HIV. The run of the v3.0 immunoSEQ assay was at survey level. TCRdb keeps only in-frame clones here, not all; method: immunoSEQ multiplex PCR. The sample includes about 28,000 clones, about four fifths seen only once; the top ten take under 8%. The sequencing here drew on unsorted PBMCs, taken 0.4 years after starting antiretroviral therapy. Receptors were obtained from a young man with HIV.

This chain joins TRBV7-2 and TRBJ2-2, with TRBD2 as a possible D gene (6 bases). V was trimmed by 5 bases and J by 6 bases, leaving 13 bases between them. Germline CDR1 reads SGHTA; CDR2 reads FQGNSA. This CDR3 is built from 14 residues. The CDR3, as DNA: TGTGCCAGCAGCCGACACGGAGGGGCCGGGGAGCTGTTTTTT. Its protein is CASSRHGGAGELFF.

The chain combines TRBV4-1 with TRBJ1-4; D remains ambiguous. The CDR3 is made up of 15 amino acids. V gave up 3 bases and J gave up 4 bases, with 12 bases separating them. Per the germline V gene, CDR1 is MGHRA and CDR2 is YSYEKL. This CDR3 is CASSQEGLFNEKLFF. CDR3 nucleotides: TGCGCCAGCAGCCAGGAGGGCCTTTTTAATGAAAAACTGTTTTTT.

This clone showed up just a few times. The chain employs TRBV19 and TRBJ1-5; D may be TRBD1 (5 bases). This CDR3 is built from 14 residues. Trimming stripped 6 bases from V and 0 bases from J, with 9 bases between. Germline values: CDR1 LNHDA, CDR2 SQIVND (reference sequence). CDR3 DNA sequence: TGTGCCAGTAGAGGGGTGTATAGCAATCAGCCCCAGCATTTT. Translating gives CASRGVYSNQPQHF.

This clone was observed once. V is TRBV5-1 and J is TRBJ1-1; no reliable D call. This CDR3 contains 13 residues. In germline, CDR1 is SGHRS, CDR2 YFSETQ. Between the trimmed V and J ends, which lost 3 bases and 4 bases, there was a span of 10 bases. This CDR3 is CASSSEWSTEAFF. Written as DNA, the CDR3 is TGCGCCAGCAGCTCCGAATGGAGCACTGAAGCTTTCTTT.

The V and J genes are TRBV5-8 and TRBJ1-5; possibly TRBD1 for D (6 bases). This CDR3 has 15 residues. Germline-derived CDR1 and CDR2 are SGHTS and YDEGEE. The V gene lost 2 bases and the J gene lost 0 bases, with 9 bases spanning the gap. The CDR3 DNA is TGTGCCAGCAGCTTAACAGGGTATAGCAATCAGCCCCAGCATTTT. It codes for CASSLTGYSNQPQHF.

The J gene is TRBJ2-7, the V gene TRBV5-6; possible D gene TRBD1, 7 bases. The CDR3 is 15 residues long. Germline assignment: CDR1 SGHDT and CDR2 YYEEEE. Deletions cut 0 bases from V and 2 bases from J, with 12 bases between. The CDR3 sequence: CASSLARRGAYEQYF. The CDR3 DNA sequence: TGTGCCAGCAGCTTGGCCCGCAGGGGGGCCTACGAGCAGTACTTC. Using reference TRBV5-6 and TRBJ2-7 for the parts outside the CDR3, the full variable domain is DAGVTQSPTHLIKTRGQQVTLRCSPKSGHDTVSWYQQALGQGPQFIFQYYEEEERQRGNFPDRFSGHQFPNYSSELNVNALLLGDSALYLCASSLARRGAYEQYFGPGTRLTVT.

The chain has TRBV19 and TRBJ2-3, with TRBD2 matching over 12 bases. V gave up 6 bases and J gave up 6 bases; unmatched junction bases: 1. The CDR3 loop spans 13 amino acids. Germline V lookup: CDR1 LNHDA, CDR2 SQIVND (reference sequence). The CDR3 loop reads CASRLAGGDTQYF. The CDR3 nucleotides are TGTGCCAGTAGGCTAGCGGGAGGGGATACGCAGTATTTT.

The gene calls are TRBV27 and TRBJ2-1; D may be TRBD1 (6 bases). From germline, CDR1 is MNHEY and CDR2 SMNVEV (reference sequence). The CDR3 runs to 14 residues. V was shortened by 2 bases and J by 7 bases, with 12 bases between the two germline ends. The CDR3: CASSLGSQGNEQFF. The CDR3 bases are TGTGCCAGCAGTTTAGGGAGTCAGGGGAATGAGCAGTTCTTC.

About this clone: At one end the junction does not follow the germline gene, possibly because of a read error. The chain joins TRBV28 to TRBJ2-3, with 7 bases that match TRBD2. CDR3 length: 16 amino acids. Germline V gene sequence: CDR1 MDHEN, CDR2 SYDVKM. CDR3 nucleotides: TGTGCCAGCAGTTTTGGCGGGAGCCCTAGCATAGATACGCAGTATTTT. This gives the protein CASSFGGSPSIDTQYF.

The chain links TRBV7-3 to TRBJ2-3; TRBD2 might be the D (5 bases). There are 13 residues in the CDR3. V lost 6 bases, J lost 3 bases, and 10 bases lay in between. Germline loops: CDR1 SGHTA, CDR2 FQGTGA. CDR3 amino acids: CASSSTGTDTQYF. DNA of the CDR3: TGTGCCAGCAGTTCCACGGGAACAGATACGCAGTATTTT.

In its sample, this clone ranks as large. Other DNA sequences within the sample encode an identical CDR3. The chain combines TRBV12-5 with TRBJ2-7; the D is unclear. The CDR3 covers 11 residues. V was pared by 4 bases and J by 2 bases, with 3 bases between. In germline, CDR1 is LGHNT, CDR2 FRNRAP. This chain's CDR3 is CASGWAYEQYF. DNA of the CDR3: TGTGCTAGTGGTTGGGCCTACGAGCAGTACTTC.